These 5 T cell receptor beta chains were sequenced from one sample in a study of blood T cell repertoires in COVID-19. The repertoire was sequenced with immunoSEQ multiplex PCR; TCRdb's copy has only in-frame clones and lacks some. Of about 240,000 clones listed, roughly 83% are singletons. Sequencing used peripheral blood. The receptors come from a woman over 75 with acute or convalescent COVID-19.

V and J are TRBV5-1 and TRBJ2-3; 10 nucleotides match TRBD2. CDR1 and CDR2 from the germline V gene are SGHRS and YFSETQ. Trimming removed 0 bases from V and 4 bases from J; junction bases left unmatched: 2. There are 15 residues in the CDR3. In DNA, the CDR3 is TGCGCCAGCAGCTTGGCTAGCGGGGGCGCAGATACGCAGTATTTT. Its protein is CASSLASGGADTQYF.

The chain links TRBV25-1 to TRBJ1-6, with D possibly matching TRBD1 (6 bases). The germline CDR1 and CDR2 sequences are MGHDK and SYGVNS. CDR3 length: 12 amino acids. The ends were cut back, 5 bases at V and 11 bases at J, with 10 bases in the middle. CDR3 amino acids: CASSTGLTPLHF. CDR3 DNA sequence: TGTGCCAGCAGTACAGGGTTGACACCCCTCCACTTT.

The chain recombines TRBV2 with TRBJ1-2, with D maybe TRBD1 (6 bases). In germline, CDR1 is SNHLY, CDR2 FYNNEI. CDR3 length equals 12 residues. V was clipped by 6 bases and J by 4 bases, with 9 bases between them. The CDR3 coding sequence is TGTGCCAGCAGGGTGGGGGCCTATGGCTACACCTTC. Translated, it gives CASRVGAYGYTF.

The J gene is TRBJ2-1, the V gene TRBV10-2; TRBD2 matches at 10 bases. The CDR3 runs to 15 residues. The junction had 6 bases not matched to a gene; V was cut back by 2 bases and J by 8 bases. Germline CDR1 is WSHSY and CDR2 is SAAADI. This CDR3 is CASSENSGGPDEQFF. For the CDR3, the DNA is TGCGCCAGCAGTGAGAATAGCGGGGGGCCTGATGAGCAGTTCTTC.

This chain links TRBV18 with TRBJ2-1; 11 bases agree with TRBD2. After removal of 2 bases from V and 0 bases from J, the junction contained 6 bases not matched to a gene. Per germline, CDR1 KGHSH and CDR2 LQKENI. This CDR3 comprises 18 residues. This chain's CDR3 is CASSPASGGTSSYNEQFF. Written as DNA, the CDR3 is TGTGCCAGCTCACCAGCTAGCGGGGGGACCAGCTCCTACAATGAGCAGTTCTTC. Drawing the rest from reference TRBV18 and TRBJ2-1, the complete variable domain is NAGVMQNPRHLVRRRGQEARLRCSPMKGHSHVYWYRQLPEEGLKFMVYLQKENIIDESGMPKERFSAEFPKEGPSILRIQQVVRGDSAAYFCASSPASGGTSSYNEQFFGPGTRLTVL.